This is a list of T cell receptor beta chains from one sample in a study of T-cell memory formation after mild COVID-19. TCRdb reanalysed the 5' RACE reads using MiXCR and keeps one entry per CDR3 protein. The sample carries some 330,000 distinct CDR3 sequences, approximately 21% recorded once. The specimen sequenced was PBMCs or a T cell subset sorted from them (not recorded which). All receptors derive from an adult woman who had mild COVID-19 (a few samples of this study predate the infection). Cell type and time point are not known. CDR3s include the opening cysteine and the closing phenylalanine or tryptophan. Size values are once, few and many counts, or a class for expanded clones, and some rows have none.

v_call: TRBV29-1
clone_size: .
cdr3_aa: CSVEGGPLYGYTF

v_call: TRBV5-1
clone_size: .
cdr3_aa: CASSLGDRHAEQYF

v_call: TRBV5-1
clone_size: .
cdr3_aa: CASSPADSYQETQYF

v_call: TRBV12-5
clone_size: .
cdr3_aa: CASGVPQGAGYTF

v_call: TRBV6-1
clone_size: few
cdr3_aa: CASSEGGTGGLYGYTF

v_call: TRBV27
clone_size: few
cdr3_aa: CASSSALTRREAFF

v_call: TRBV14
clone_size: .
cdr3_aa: CASSHRGGSYNEQFF

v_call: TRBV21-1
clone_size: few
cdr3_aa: CASSSRDRDETQYF

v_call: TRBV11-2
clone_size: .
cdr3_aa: CASRPVAGAYEQYF

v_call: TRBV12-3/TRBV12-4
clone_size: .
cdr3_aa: CASSLGAGPPGKQFF

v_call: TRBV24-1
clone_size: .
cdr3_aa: CATSFSGRGRTGELFF

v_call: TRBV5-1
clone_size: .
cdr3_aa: CASRSGTGLSYEQYF

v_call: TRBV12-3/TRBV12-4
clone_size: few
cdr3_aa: CASTFAIGIDEQFF

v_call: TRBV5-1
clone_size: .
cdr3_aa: CASTIAGDTDTQYF

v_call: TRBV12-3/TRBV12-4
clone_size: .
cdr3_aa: CASRLAGGVGELFF

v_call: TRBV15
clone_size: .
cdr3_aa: CATSRDRGRKSYEQYF

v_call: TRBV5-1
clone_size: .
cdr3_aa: CASSRRVADLNEKLFF

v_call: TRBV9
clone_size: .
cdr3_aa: CASSVVSGGIQYF

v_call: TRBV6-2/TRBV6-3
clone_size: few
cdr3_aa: CASRSLAVSYNEQFF

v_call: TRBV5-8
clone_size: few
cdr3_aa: CASSFPGGGYNEQFF

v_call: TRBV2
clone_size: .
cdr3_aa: CASRGGLAGRAKNIQYF

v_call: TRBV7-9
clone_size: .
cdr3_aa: CASSLFEGTEAFF

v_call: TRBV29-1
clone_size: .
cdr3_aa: CSVEGVRFREEAQYF

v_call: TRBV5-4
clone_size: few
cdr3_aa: CASSLDLAGYTF

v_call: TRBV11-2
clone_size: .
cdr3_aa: CASSPRTGAGVDIQYF

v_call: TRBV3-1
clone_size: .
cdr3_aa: CASSLTGGREQYF

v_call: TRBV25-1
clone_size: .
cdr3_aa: CASSVGASGGANTQYF

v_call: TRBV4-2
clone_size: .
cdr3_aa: CASSQDVGTPSGGYTF

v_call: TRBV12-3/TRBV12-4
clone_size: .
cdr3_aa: CASSLRGGGTDTQYF

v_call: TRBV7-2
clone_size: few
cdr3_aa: CATPVAGFSGANVLTF

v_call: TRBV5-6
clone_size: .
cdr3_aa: CASSSPSATSPQYF

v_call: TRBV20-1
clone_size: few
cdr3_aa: CSATSRARSSYEQYF

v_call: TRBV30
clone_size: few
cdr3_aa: CAGGLGHQYF

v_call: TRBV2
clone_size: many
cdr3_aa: CASSEGGGGQFEAFF

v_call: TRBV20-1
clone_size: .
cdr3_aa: CSARDSGRGLVGSPLHF

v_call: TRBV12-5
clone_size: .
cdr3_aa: CASGLAGRGQVVLNEQFF

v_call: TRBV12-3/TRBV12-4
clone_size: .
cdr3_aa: CASSIYGEGSYTGELFF